This T cell receptor (beta chain) was recorded in a study of blood T cell repertoires in COVID-19. Study details: PBMCs, B-cell-depleted T cells, or T cells were the source of the cDNA or gDNA that made up the material.

Per the original data handling: Amplification from reference gene primers served as the basis for estimated nucleated cell counts. Sequenced by immunoSEQ multiplex PCR; TCRdb stores in-frame clones only, minus some. V and J calls and clone size follow that table, whereas D and trimming were derived from the DNA. This table has more than 150,000 clones, 78% appearing once. This TCR derives from an elderly woman with acute or convalescent COVID-19. Sequencing input: peripheral blood.

The CDR3 sequence: CAWSPGQGMVTEAFF. CDR3 coding DNA: TGTGCCTGGAGTCCGGGACAGGGAATGGTCACTGAAGCTTTCTTT. The chain recombines TRBV30 with TRBJ1-1; 9 nucleotides line up with TRBD1. CDR1 and CDR2 from the germline V gene are GTSNPN and SVGIG (reference sequence). V shed 2 bases, J shed 4 bases, and the junction held 8 bases outside the gene matches. The CDR3 extends over 15 amino acids.